The 10 T cell receptor beta chains listed next were all sequenced from one sample in a study of blood T cell repertoires in COVID-19. The repertoire was sequenced with immunoSEQ multiplex PCR; TCRdb's copy has only in-frame clones and lacks some. The sample lists around 360,000 clones, 70% to 90% occurring once. Sequencing was done on a sample of PBMCs or T cells enriched from blood (not recorded which). The receptors here all came from a middle-aged man in a cohort exposed to, infected with or recovered from COVID-19 (not recorded which).

The chain recombines TRBV30 with TRBJ1-6; 9 nucleotides match TRBD1. Germline trimming cut 3 bases from V and 10 bases from J; bases unmatched to any gene: 10. Germline V gene sequence: CDR1 GTSNPN, CDR2 SVGIG (reference sequence). The CDR3 contains 15 residues. DNA of the CDR3: TGTGCCTGGAGGTCCCGGGACAGGGTTGGGTCACCCCTCCACTTT. This encodes CAWRSRDRVGSPLHF.

In its sample, this clone was seen a few times. The rearrangement uses TRBV4-1 and TRBJ1-1; no clear D gene. CDR3 length: 13 residues. V gave up 5 bases and J gave up 2 bases, with 9 bases separating them. From germline, CDR1 is MGHRA and CDR2 YSYEKL. The CDR3 region is CASSLHTNTEAFF. The CDR3 DNA reads TGCGCCAGCAGCTTACATACAAACACTGAAGCTTTCTTT.

This sequence joins TRBV5-1 and TRBJ2-2; TRBD1 aligns across 8 bases. The germline V gene has CDR1 SGHRS and CDR2 YFSETQ. The CDR3 is 15 residues long. V was clipped by 4 bases and J by 2 bases; unmatched bases: 4. This CDR3 is CASSLDRVNTGELFF. DNA of the CDR3: TGCGCCAGCAGCCTGGACAGGGTTAACACCGGGGAGCTGTTTTTT.

The V and J genes are TRBV20-1 and TRBJ2-5; D uncertain. This CDR3 contains 11 residues. In germline, CDR1 is DFQATT, CDR2 SNEGSKA (reference sequence). The V gene lost 8 bases and the J gene lost 0 bases, with 7 bases spanning the gap. CDR3 in amino acids: CSPKNQETQYF. In DNA form, the CDR3 reads TGCAGTCCCAAAAACCAAGAGACCCAGTACTTC.

The rearrangement uses TRBV18 and TRBJ1-5; weak D call: TRBD1 (5 bases). Germline V gene sequence: CDR1 KGHSH, CDR2 LQKENI. The ends were cut back, 2 bases at V and 0 bases at J, with 11 bases in the middle. The CDR3 sequence is 16 residues long. This CDR3 is CASSPTTVYSNQPQHF. The CDR3, as DNA: TGTGCCAGCTCACCAACGACAGTATATAGCAATCAGCCCCAGCATTTT.

The chain combines TRBV6-5 with TRBJ1-2, with 7 bases fitting TRBD1. Per the germline V gene, CDR1 is MNHEY and CDR2 is SVGAGI. Germline trimming cut 2 bases from V and 0 bases from J; bases unmatched to any gene: 3. This CDR3 spans 15 amino acids. For the CDR3, the DNA is TGTGCCAGCAGTTACCACAGGGGAGCTAACTATGGCTACACCTTC. As protein: CASSYHRGANYGYTF.

The genes are TRBV14 and TRBJ1-1; D ambiguous. Trimming shortened V by 0 bases and J by 1 base, and 6 bases separated the two germline ends. CDR3 length equals 14 residues. Per the germline V gene, CDR1 is SGHDN and CDR2 is FVKESK. The CDR3 nucleotides read TGTGCCAGCAGCCAAGACTTCCCGAACACTGAAGCTTTCTTT. Its protein is CASSQDFPNTEAFF.

CDR3 loop: CSVESRVGTEAFF. In DNA, the CDR3 is TGCAGCGTTGAATCGAGGGTGGGCACTGAAGCTTTCTTT. The V and J genes are TRBV29-1 and TRBJ1-1; D is unclear. V dropped 2 bases and J dropped 4 bases, with 11 bases sitting between them. Germline CDR1 and CDR2: SQVTM and ANQGSEA. This CDR3 has 13 residues.

CDR3 DNA: TGTGCCAGTAGTATTCGGGCCGAGGGTTCGCCTGAGCAGTTCTTC. Translated, it gives CASSIRAEGSPEQFF. This sequence joins TRBV19 and TRBJ2-1, with a possible D match to TRBD2 (5 bases). This CDR3 comprises 15 residues. V lost 3 bases and J lost 9, with 18 bases in between. Germline CDR1 LNHDA, CDR2 SQIVND (reference sequence). The full variable domain, rest sourced from reference TRBV19 and TRBJ2-1, is DGGITQSPKYLFRKEGQNVTLSCEQNLNHDAMYWYRQDPGQGLRLIYYSQIVNDFQKGDIAEGYSVSREKKESFPLTVTSAQKNPTAFYLCASSIRAEGSPEQFFGPGTRLTVL.

CDR3 sequence: CAWSPGSGEKLFF. The CDR3 bases are TGTGCCTGGAGCCCGGGGAGTGGTGAAAAACTGTTTTTT. The chain has TRBV30 and TRBJ1-4; D is unclear. From germline, CDR1 is GTSNPN and CDR2 SVGIG (reference sequence). The CDR3 contains 13 residues. V was trimmed by 3 bases and J by 7 bases, leaving 12 bases between them.